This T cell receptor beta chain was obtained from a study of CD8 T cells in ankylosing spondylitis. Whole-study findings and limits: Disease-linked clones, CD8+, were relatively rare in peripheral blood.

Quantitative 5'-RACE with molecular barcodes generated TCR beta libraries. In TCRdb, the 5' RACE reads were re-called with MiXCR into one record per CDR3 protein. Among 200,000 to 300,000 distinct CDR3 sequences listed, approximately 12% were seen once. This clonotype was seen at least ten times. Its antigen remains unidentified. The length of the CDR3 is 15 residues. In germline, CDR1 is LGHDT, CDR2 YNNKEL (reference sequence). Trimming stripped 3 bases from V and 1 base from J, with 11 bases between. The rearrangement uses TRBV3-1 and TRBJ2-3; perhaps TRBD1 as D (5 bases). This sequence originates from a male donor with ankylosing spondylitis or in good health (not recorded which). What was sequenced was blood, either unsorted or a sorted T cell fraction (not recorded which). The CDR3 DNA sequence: TGTGCCAGCAGCCATTCCAGGGATGGCACAGATACGCAGTATTTT. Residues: CASSHSRDGTDTQYF.